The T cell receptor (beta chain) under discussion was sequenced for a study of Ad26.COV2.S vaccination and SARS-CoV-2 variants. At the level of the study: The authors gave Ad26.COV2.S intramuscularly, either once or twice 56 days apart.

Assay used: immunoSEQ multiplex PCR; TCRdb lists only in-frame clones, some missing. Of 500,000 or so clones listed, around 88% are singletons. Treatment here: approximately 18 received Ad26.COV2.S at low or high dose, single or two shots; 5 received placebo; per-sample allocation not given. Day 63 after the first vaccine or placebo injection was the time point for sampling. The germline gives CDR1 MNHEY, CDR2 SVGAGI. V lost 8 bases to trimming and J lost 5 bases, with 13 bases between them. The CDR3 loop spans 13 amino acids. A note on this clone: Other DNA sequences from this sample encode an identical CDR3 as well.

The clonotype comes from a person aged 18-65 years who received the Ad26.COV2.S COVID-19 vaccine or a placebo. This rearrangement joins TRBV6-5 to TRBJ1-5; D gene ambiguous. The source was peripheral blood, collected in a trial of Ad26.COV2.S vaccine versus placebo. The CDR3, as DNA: TGTGCCAGCTCTCTTACCGGGGATCAGCCCCAGCATTTT. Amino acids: CASSLTGDQPQHF.